Below are 16 T cell receptor beta chains sequenced from a single sample in a study of cytomegalovirus exposure and HLA in healthy donors. A multiplex PCR was run with 60 Vbeta primers and 13 Jbeta primers. Using immunoSEQ multiplex PCR, the repertoire was profiled, and TCRdb retains in-frame clones only, with some absent. The table has approximately 120,000 clones, over 60% seen once. The sample taken for sequencing was PBMCs. Receptor source: a female donor in good health and CMV-seronegative.

The V gene is TRBV5-1, the J gene TRBJ1-2, with D possibly matching TRBD1 (6 bases). This CDR3 has 15 residues. Trimming took 3 bases from V and 3 from J, leaving 15 bases between them. Germline V lookup: CDR1 SGHRS, CDR2 YFSETQ. As DNA, the CDR3 is TGCGCCAGCAGCTCCGGACAGCCCGGGCACTATGGCTACACCTTC. It is translated as CASSSGQPGHYGYTF. Complete variable domain (other parts from reference TRBV5-1 and TRBJ1-2): KAGVTQTPRYLIKTRGQQVTLSCSPISGHRSVSWYQQTPGQGLQFLFEYFSETQRNKGNFPGRFSGRQFSNSRSEMNVSTLELGDSALYLCASSSGQPGHYGYTFGSGTRLTVV.

This chain links TRBV2 with TRBJ1-1, with TRBD1 matching 9 bases. V was clipped by 6 bases and J by 2 bases; unmatched bases: 13. Germline assignment: CDR1 SNHLY and CDR2 FYNNEI. This CDR3 region has 17 residues. CDR3 in DNA: TGTGCCAGCAGGGCCCCCAGACAGGGGGTATACAACACTGAAGCTTTCTTT. Its translation is CASRAPRQGVYNTEAFF.

The chain carries TRBV19 and TRBJ2-3, with D maybe TRBD2 (6 bases). The CDR3 runs to 17 residues. The V gene lost 3 bases and the J gene lost 1 base, with 17 bases spanning the gap. Per the germline V gene, CDR1 is LNHDA and CDR2 is SQIVND (reference sequence). The CDR3 is CASSMRRDRIGTDTQYF. The CDR3 DNA is TGTGCCAGTAGTATGCGGCGGGATAGGATAGGCACAGATACGCAGTATTTT.

This clone has a handful of counts. The chain is built from TRBV5-6 and TRBJ1-3; D ambiguous. This CDR3 comprises 17 residues. The ends were cut back, 1 base at V and 2 bases at J, with 16 bases in the middle. The germline V gene encodes CDR1 SGHDT and CDR2 YYEEEE. The CDR3 protein is CASSLRLGSRAGNTIYF. For the CDR3, the DNA is TGTGCCAGCAGCTTGAGGCTGGGCAGCAGAGCTGGAAACACCATATATTTT.

The chain is built from TRBV4-1 and TRBJ2-5, with TRBD2 identical over 7 bases. The J call is in doubt because the DNA end fits TRBJ2-7 better. The CDR3 length is 16 residues. Germline V gives CDR1 MGHRA, CDR2 YSYEKL. DNA for the CDR3: TGCGCCAGCAGCCAAGGATCCGGGAGGCGTTCCTACGAGCAGTACTTC. Amino acids: CASSQGSGRRSYEQYF.

The sample holds a few counts of this clone. The chain employs TRBV19 and TRBJ1-2; TRBD1 might be the D (5 bases). V lost 3 bases and J lost 6, with 17 bases in between. Germline-derived CDR1 and CDR2 are LNHDA and SQIVND (reference sequence). This CDR3 comprises 15 residues. CDR3 sequence reads: CASSIFGREVDGYTF. The DNA of the CDR3 is TGTGCCAGTAGTATTTTTGGCAGGGAAGTGGATGGCTACACCTTC.

The chain combines TRBV19 with TRBJ2-6, with D perhaps TRBD2 (6 bases). Germline lookup yields CDR1 LNHDA and CDR2 SQIVND (reference sequence). V was shortened by 7 bases and J by 0 bases, with 13 bases between the two germline ends. The CDR3 consists of 16 residues. This chain's CDR3 is CASTRDGSSGANVLTF. The CDR3, as DNA: TGTGCCAGTACGCGGGACGGTAGCTCTGGGGCCAACGTCCTGACTTTC.

CDR3 coding DNA: TGTGCCAGCAGCCACGTCAGGGGCTCCTACAATGAGCAGTTCTTC. It translates to CASSHVRGSYNEQFF. V and J are TRBV7-9 and TRBJ2-1; TRBD1 is a possible D gene (6 bases). The CDR3 consists of 15 residues. Trimming stripped 5 bases from V and 0 bases from J, with 11 bases between. The germline V gene encodes CDR1 SEHNR and CDR2 FQNEAQ (reference sequence).

This clone was recorded a few times. V usage is TRBV4-1 and J usage is TRBJ2-7; 7 bases map to TRBD1. The germline V gene encodes CDR1 MGHRA and CDR2 YSYEKL. This CDR3 comprises 15 residues. V shed 1 base, J shed 4 bases, and the junction held 7 bases outside the gene matches. The CDR3 loop is CASSQVRDSYYEQYF. For the CDR3, the DNA is TGCGCCAGCAGCCAAGTAAGGGACAGCTATTACGAGCAGTACTTC.

V gene TRBV28 combines with J gene TRBJ1-1; TRBD1 agrees at 11 bases. Germline assignment: CDR1 MDHEN and CDR2 SYDVKM. This CDR3 is 14 amino acids long. J gave up 4 bases and V 2 bases, and 0 bases lay outside the gene matches. Written as DNA, the CDR3 is TGTGCCAGCAGTTTAGGGACAGGGGGCACTGAAGCTTTCTTT. Its translation: CASSLGTGGTEAFF.

The chain couples TRBV7-9 to TRBJ1-6, with 8 bases fitting TRBD1. The CDR3 sequence is 15 residues long. Germline-derived CDR1 and CDR2 are SEHNR and FQNEAQ (reference sequence). The V segment lost 5 bases and the J segment 5 bases; nucleotides outside the gene matches: 5. CDR3 nucleotides: TGTGCCAGCAGCCGCGCAGGGGGCAATAATTCACCCCTCCACTTT. Translation gives CASSRAGGNNSPLHF.

This clone appeared a single time. The V gene is TRBV9, the J gene TRBJ1-2; no firm D call. Per germline, CDR1 SGDLS and CDR2 YYNGEE. The CDR3 loop spans 14 amino acids. V was trimmed by 3 bases and J by 2 bases, leaving 11 bases between them. CDR3 loop: CASSGLGMNYGYTF. The DNA of the CDR3 is TGTGCCAGCAGCGGTCTAGGCATGAACTATGGCTACACCTTC.

This rearrangement joins TRBV7-7 to TRBJ2-5; tentatively, D is TRBD1 (5 bases). The germline gives CDR1 SSHAT, CDR2 FNYEAQ (reference sequence). Trimming took 1 base from V and 9 from J, leaving 9 bases between them. The CDR3 spans 12 residues. The CDR3 loop reads CASSLGGRAQYF. The CDR3 bases are TGTGCCAGCAGCTTAGGAGGCAGGGCCCAGTACTTC. The full variable domain, rest sourced from reference TRBV7-7 and TRBJ2-5, is GAGVSQSPRYKVTKRGQDVTLRCDPISSHATLYWYQQALGQGPEFLTYFNYEAQPDKSGLPSDRFSAERPEGSISTLTIQRTEQRDSAMYRCASSLGGRAQYFGPGTRLLVL.

The V gene is TRBV27, the J gene TRBJ1-1; D remains unclear. Germline CDR1 reads MNHEY; CDR2 reads SMNVEV (reference sequence). With 7 bases removed from V and 5 bases from J, the gap between germline ends came to 11 bases. The CDR3 contains 12 residues. The CDR3: CASMTGGTEAFF. As DNA, the CDR3 is TGTGCCAGCATGACGGGTGGGACTGAAGCTTTCTTT.

This chain connects TRBV5-1 to TRBJ2-2, with D unresolved. CDR3 length: 12 amino acids. Trimming removed 7 bases at V and 3 bases at J, with 7 bases between. Germline-derived CDR1 and CDR2 are SGHRS and YFSETQ. The CDR3 reads CASLSDTGELFF. CDR3 DNA sequence: TGCGCCAGCCTTTCGGACACCGGGGAGCTGTTTTTT.

The chain employs TRBV19 and TRBJ1-1, with D maybe TRBD1 (6 bases). The CDR3 is made up of 12 amino acids. Trimming cost V 5 bases and J 7 bases, with 11 bases left between them. CDR1 is LNHDA, CDR2 SQIVND, per germline (reference sequence). Here the CDR3 DNA reads TGTGCCAGTAGTCCCCGGACAGATGAAGCTTTCTTT. It is translated as CASSPRTDEAFF.